This TCR beta chain was sequenced in a study of shared clonotypes between healthy human individuals. TCRdb's copy holds only in-frame clones and misses some; the assay was immunoSEQ multiplex PCR. The sample lists under 1,900,000 clones, approximately 98.5% occurring once. Germline loops: CDR1 MGHDK, CDR2 SYGVNS. The V gene lost 0 bases and the J gene lost 3 bases, with 15 bases spanning the gap. The CDR3 is 16 residues long. The receptor was derived from a man aged 30-40 years in good health. Material: naive CD4+ T cells sorted from blood. Subset given: CD45RA+ positively selected. The chain employs TRBV25-1 and TRBJ2-7, with D perhaps matching TRBD2 (6 bases). The chain's CDR3 is CASSEYHRSGDYEQYF. The DNA of the CDR3 is TGTGCCAGCAGTGAATACCACCGCTCGGGGGACTACGAGCAGTACTTC.